In its sample, the clone carrying this T cell receptor (beta chain) was seen a few times. Germline V lookup: CDR1 MDHEN, CDR2 SYDVKM. Trimming removed 6 bases from V and 5 bases from J, with 17 bases in between. This CDR3 is 15 amino acids long. The entry originates in a study of blood T cell repertoires in COVID-19. Study overall: Collection of acute and convalescent COVID-19 samples took place in the United States, Italy and Spain. T cells, B-cell-depleted T cells, or PBMCs supplied cDNA or gDNA.

In the original processing: It was from reference gene primer amplification that nucleated cell counts were estimated. The protocol was immunoSEQ multiplex PCR, while the TCRdb copy is restricted to in-frame clones and leaves out a portion. For V, J and clone size, that table is used; D and trimming come from the DNA. The sample holds 350,000 or so clones, 85% to 90% seen once. V gene TRBV28 combines with J gene TRBJ1-5; possible D gene TRBD1, 5 bases. Material for sequencing was peripheral blood. This sequence originates from a man in his late teens or twenties with active or convalescent COVID-19. The CDR3 nucleotides read TGTGCCAGCAGCCTGGTGGGGCCTAGGGATCAGCCCCAGCATTTT. Translating it yields CASSLVGPRDQPQHF.